Here is one T cell receptor (beta chain) with its context. The sample is drawn from a study of siplizumab effects on memory and regulatory T cells. Clones were read by immunoSEQ multiplex PCR, and TCRdb kept only the in-frame ones, dropping some. The sample has about 100,000 clones, 75% to 95% seen once; the top ten hold about 0.15%. Per germline, CDR1 KGHSH and CDR2 LQKENI. The V and J ends lost 3 bases and 4 bases, in that order; junction bases with no gene match: 8. The CDR3 extends over 17 amino acids. This sequence was found in a human donor in good health. The sequenced sample consisted of CD4+ T cells sorted from blood. The chain is built from TRBV18 and TRBJ1-5; 11 bases match TRBD1. CDR3 bases: TGTGCCAGCTCACCGGGGACAGGGGGAACGACTAATCAGCCCCAGCATTTT. As protein: CASSPGTGGTTNQPQHF.